The 15 T cell receptor beta chains below all came from one sample that was sequenced in a study of T cells in narcolepsy (dated by TCRdb to the late 2010s). The protocol used for the library was the immunoSEQ multiplex PCR assay. In its TCRdb copy, this immuneACCESS table keeps in-frame sequences only and misses some clones. Where compared with another copy, unresolved V genes explain less than half of these, and the others have no known cause. This sample has some 35,000 clones in its table, and over 65% of those were observed once. The ten largest make up roughly 2.5% of the sample. Source material: memory (CD45RA-) CD4+ T cells from blood. This sample's cell subset or site label indicates: memory T cells sorted ex vivo from peripheral blood. The receptors originated from a human donor in good health.

This clone was recorded only once. CDR3 region: CASSLFSTEAFF. As DNA, the CDR3 is TGTGCCAGCAGCTTATTTTCCACTGAAGCTTTCTTT. The chain combines TRBV7-9 with TRBJ1-1; no reliable D call. This CDR3 contains 12 residues. The germline V and J ends were trimmed by 2 bases and 4 bases, with 5 bases remaining between them. The germline CDR1 and CDR2 sequences are SEHNR and FQNEAQ (reference sequence).

The rearrangement links TRBV2 to TRBJ2-1; 12 nucleotides line up with TRBD2. The CDR3 spans 17 residues. Germline CDR1 reads SNHLY; CDR2 reads FYNNEI. V lost 5 bases, J lost 4 bases, and 9 bases stayed unmatched. CDR3 in amino acids: CASSPRLAGDFYNEQFF. CDR3 bases: TGTGCCAGCAGTCCACGACTAGCGGGAGATTTTTACAATGAGCAGTTCTTC.

V is TRBV6-5 and J is TRBJ1-1; TRBD1 might be the D (5 bases). Germline CDR1 and CDR2: MNHEY and SVGAGI. CDR3 size: 14 residues. V lost 6 bases to trimming and J lost 4 bases, with 15 bases between them. The CDR3 here is CASRLAGRGTEAFF. The CDR3 bases are TGTGCCAGCAGACTGGCGGGAAGGGGCACTGAAGCTTTCTTT.

The chain couples TRBV15 to TRBJ2-2; 8 nucleotides align to TRBD1. Unmatched junction bases numbered 4, after V lost 0 bases and J lost 4 bases. CDR3 length: 16 amino acids. Per germline, CDR1 LNHNV and CDR2 YYDKDF (reference sequence). CDR3: CATSRDRGLPTGELFF. The DNA for the CDR3 is TGTGCCACCAGCAGAGACAGGGGGCTCCCCACCGGGGAGCTGTTTTTT.

The table lists this clone with a count of one. The chain carries TRBV7-3 and TRBJ1-1; D is possibly TRBD1 (5 bases). The CDR3 covers 18 residues. The germline V and J ends were trimmed by 3 bases and 1 base, with 21 bases remaining between them. Per the germline V gene, CDR1 is SGHTA and CDR2 is FQGTGA. Here the CDR3 DNA reads TGTGCCAGCAGCTTTGGTGGCGGAGGGGTTATATCGAACACTGAAGCTTTCTTT. Protein product: CASSFGGGGVISNTEAFF.

This clone has just one count. V and J are TRBV19 and TRBJ1-2, with a tentative D call TRBD1 (6 bases). Germline assignment: CDR1 LNHDA and CDR2 SQIVND (reference sequence). Trimming took off 5 bases at V and 2 bases at J, with 18 bases between the two ends. This CDR3 is 16 amino acids long. CDR3 sequence: CASSPRGTEQNYGYTF. For the CDR3, the DNA is TGTGCCAGTAGTCCTAGGGGGACCGAACAGAACTATGGCTACACCTTC.

This clone occurred a few times. V gene TRBV5-1 combines with J gene TRBJ1-2, with D possibly being TRBD1 (6 bases). This CDR3 has 14 amino acids. The V end was cut by 0 bases, the J end by 4 bases, with 10 bases between. Germline V gene data show CDR1 as SGHRS and CDR2 as YFSETQ. The CDR3 here is CASSLGGGPYGYTF. The CDR3 region has the DNA TGCGCCAGCAGCTTGGGAGGGGGGCCCTATGGCTACACCTTC.

V is TRBV10-3 and J is TRBJ2-7, with 10 positions matching TRBD2. The CDR3 extends over 17 amino acids. The germline CDR1 and CDR2 sequences are ENHRY and SYGVKD. Germline trimming cut 0 bases from V and 0 bases from J; bases unmatched to any gene: 5. CDR3 nucleotide sequence: TGTGCCATCAGTGAGTCGATTGGACTAGCGGCCTCCTACGAGCAGTACTTC. It is translated as CAISESIGLAASYEQYF.

The chain links TRBV5-1 to TRBJ1-3; 7 bases map to TRBD1. The CDR3 is 16 amino acids. Germline V gene sequence: CDR1 SGHRS, CDR2 YFSETQ. J gave up 4 bases and V 4 bases, and 11 bases lay outside the gene matches. CDR3 in amino acids: CASSQNPTGTGNTIYF. The CDR3 coding sequence is TGCGCCAGCAGCCAAAACCCGACAGGGACCGGAAACACCATATATTTT.

The chain has TRBV7-7 and TRBJ2-1, with 7 bases aligning to TRBD1. The J segment lost 5 bases and the V segment lost 6 bases, leaving 10 bases of the junction unmatched. Germline V CDR1 and CDR2: SSHAT, FNYEAQ (reference sequence). This CDR3 has 15 residues. CDR3 DNA sequence: TGTGCCAGCAGTCTTGTGCAGGGGGTAGACAATGAGCAGTTCTTC. Its protein product is CASSLVQGVDNEQFF.

V and J are TRBV15 and TRBJ2-3; TRBD2 matches at 10 bases. Germline-derived CDR1 and CDR2 are LNHNV and YYDKDF (reference sequence). The CDR3 covers 20 residues. V shed 3 bases, J shed 1 base, and the junction held 16 bases outside the gene matches. CDR3 protein: CATSRARGTSGVLGTDTQYF. As DNA, the CDR3 is TGTGCCACCAGCAGGGCCAGGGGAACTAGCGGGGTTTTGGGCACAGATACGCAGTATTTT.

The chain is built from TRBV7-6 and TRBJ2-5, with TRBD1 identical over 11 bases. The CDR3 is made up of 15 amino acids. V was pared by 2 bases and J by 9 bases, with 8 bases of the junction left unmatched. Per germline, CDR1 SGHVS and CDR2 FNYEAQ. The CDR3: CASSLRTGGLIAQYF. As DNA, the CDR3 is TGTGCCAGCAGCTTAAGGACAGGGGGCTTGATAGCCCAGTACTTC.

The chain combines TRBV2 with TRBJ1-1, with a weak D call TRBD1 (5 bases). This CDR3 comprises 17 residues. The germline gives CDR1 SNHLY, CDR2 FYNNEI. Trimming pared 2 bases from V and 5 bases from J, leaving 21 bases between. The CDR3 protein is CASSEKVVGPKGTEAFF. The CDR3 nucleotides read TGTGCCAGCAGTGAAAAGGTGGTGGGGCCGAAAGGGACTGAAGCTTTCTTT. The complete variable domain, with remaining parts taken from reference TRBV2 and TRBJ1-1, reads EPEVTQTPSHQVTQMGQEVILRCVPISNHLYFYWYRQILGQKVEFLVSFYNNEISEKSEIFDDQFSVERPDGSNFTLKIRSTKLEDSAMYFCASSEKVVGPKGTEAFFGQGTRLTVV.

The sample holds a few counts of this clone. The chain links TRBV5-4 to TRBJ1-4; D may be TRBD1 (5 bases). The germline V gene encodes CDR1 SGHNT and CDR2 YYREEE (reference sequence). Trimming took 4 bases from V and 2 from J, leaving 18 bases between them. This CDR3 is built from 17 residues. The CDR3 DNA reads as TGTGCCAGCAGCGGGGGACTAGCGGGTTCTACTAATGAAAAACTGTTTTTT. It is translated as CASSGGLAGSTNEKLFF.

The chain couples TRBV6-5 to TRBJ1-5; possibly TRBD1 for D (6 bases). Germline V gives CDR1 MNHEY, CDR2 SVGAGI. The CDR3 is 15 residues long. V was clipped by 7 bases and J by 5 bases, with 18 bases between them. As DNA, the CDR3 is TGTGCCAGCAAAACAGGGCCCACTTCATATCAGCCCCAGCATTTT. It encodes CASKTGPTSYQPQHF.